These T cell receptor beta chains were read from a single sample in a study of identical twins. Each CDR3 protein gets one entry after TCRdb re-called the 5' RACE reads with MiXCR. The sample has 600,000 to 800,000 distinct CDR3 sequences, about 20% seen once. The same sample was also studied in work on T cells expressing NK-cell markers.

The sample consisted of PBMCs. These receptor sequences come from a woman between 18 and 30 years old in good health. CDR3s include the opening cysteine and the closing phenylalanine or tryptophan. A D gene is named only where the DNA matches it firmly. Clone size is stated in some rows and not others, as once, few, many or a class when expanded.

v_gene	d_gene	j_gene	abundance	CDR3aa	CDR3nt
TRBV12-3/TRBV12-4	TRBD1	TRBJ1-1	few	CASRSRDRGSTEAFF	TGTGCCAGCAGGTCCCGGGACAGGGGGTCCACTGAAGCTTTCTTT
TRBV12-5	NA	TRBJ1-6	many	CASHHSPLHF	TGTGCTAGTCATCATTCACCCCTCCACTTT
TRBV5-1	TRBD2	TRBJ2-7	NA	CASSLGGGIEQYF	TGCGCCAGCAGCTTGGGCGGGGGAATCGAGCAGTACTTC
TRBV9	NA	TRBJ2-7	few	CASSGQTSYEQYF	TGTGCCAGCAGCGGTCAGACTTCCTACGAGCAGTACTTC
TRBV27	TRBD2	TRBJ2-1	NA	CASRISGPYNEQFF	TGTGCCAGCAGAATTAGCGGGCCCTACAATGAGCAGTTCTTC
TRBV10-3	NA	TRBJ1-5	many	CAISESGNQPQHF	TGTGCCATCAGTGAGTCTGGCAATCAGCCCCAGCATTTT
TRBV20-1	TRBD1	TRBJ2-3	NA	CRATGGTDTQYF	TGCAGGGCAACAGGGGGCACAGATACGCAGTATTTT
TRBV4-1	TRBD2	TRBJ2-7	NA	CASSRRLAETSYEQYF	TGCGCCAGCAGCCGCCGACTAGCGGAGACCTCCTACGAGCAGTACTTC
TRBV12-3/TRBV12-4	NA	TRBJ2-7	many	CASSPWDNEQYF	TGTGCCAGCAGTCCTTGGGACAACGAGCAGTACTTC
TRBV20-1	TRBD2	TRBJ2-7	few	CSAGVSGGAWEQYF	TGCAGTGCTGGGGTTAGCGGGGGGGCTTGGGAGCAGTACTTC
TRBV12-3/TRBV12-4	TRBD2	TRBJ2-3	many	CASSWGVAGVTDTQYF	TGTGCCAGCAGCTGGGGGGTAGCGGGGGTGACAGATACGCAGTATTTT
TRBV20-1	NA	TRBJ2-5	many	CSAVDSLTQYF	TGCAGTGCTGTTGACAGTCTAACCCAGTACTTC
TRBV20-1	NA	TRBJ2-3	medium-sized	CSARDPTAGKDTQYF	TGCAGTGCTAGAGATCCTACAGCAGGAAAGGATACGCAGTATTTT
TRBV15	TRBD2	TRBJ2-3	NA	CATSFGTSGALSTDTQYF	TGTGCCACCAGCTTCGGGACTAGCGGAGCCCTTAGCACAGATACGCAGTATTTT
TRBV30	NA	TRBJ2-3	NA	CAGATGVADTQYF	TGTGCCGGAGCCACGGGAGTCGCGGATACGCAGTATTTT
TRBV6-1	NA	TRBJ1-5	NA	CASSRRDGDNQPQHF	TGTGCCAGCAGCCGCCGGGACGGCGACAATCAGCCCCAGCATTTT
TRBV20-1	NA	TRBJ2-7	NA	CSARTGITYEQYF	TGCAGTGCCCGTACAGGAATCACCTACGAGCAGTACTTC
TRBV7-6	TRBD2	TRBJ2-7	NA	CASSLGDYTTYEQYF	TGTGCCAGCAGCTTAGGGGACTATACTACCTACGAGCAGTACTTC
TRBV3-1	TRBD2	TRBJ2-5	NA	CASSQRAGGPGRETQYF	TGTGCCAGCAGCCAACGAGCGGGGGGGCCCGGTAGGGAGACCCAGTACTTC
TRBV18	TRBD2	TRBJ2-1	NA	CASSPLAGHLNEQFF	TGTGCCAGCTCTCCTCTAGCGGGGCATCTGAATGAGCAGTTCTTC
TRBV10-2	NA	TRBJ2-3	many	CASSEELGGADTQYF	TGCGCCAGCAGTGAGGAGCTGGGTGGGGCAGATACGCAGTATTTT
TRBV7-9	TRBD1	TRBJ1-2	few	CASSPQGAPYGYTF	TGTGCCAGCAGCCCGCAGGGGGCCCCATATGGCTACACCTTC